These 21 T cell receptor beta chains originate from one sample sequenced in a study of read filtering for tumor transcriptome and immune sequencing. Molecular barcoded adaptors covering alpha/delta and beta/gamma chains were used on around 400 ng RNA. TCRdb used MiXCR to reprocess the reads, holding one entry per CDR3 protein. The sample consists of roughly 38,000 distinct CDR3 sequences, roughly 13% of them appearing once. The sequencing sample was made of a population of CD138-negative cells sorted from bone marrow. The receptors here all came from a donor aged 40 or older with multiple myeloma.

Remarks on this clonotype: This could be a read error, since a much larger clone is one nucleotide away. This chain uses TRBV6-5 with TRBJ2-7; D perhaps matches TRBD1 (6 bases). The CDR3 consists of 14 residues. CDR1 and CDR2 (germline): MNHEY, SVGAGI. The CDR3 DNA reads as TGTGGCAGCAGCCTCGGGACATACCGTTACGAGCAGTACTTC. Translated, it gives CGSSLGTYRYEQYF.

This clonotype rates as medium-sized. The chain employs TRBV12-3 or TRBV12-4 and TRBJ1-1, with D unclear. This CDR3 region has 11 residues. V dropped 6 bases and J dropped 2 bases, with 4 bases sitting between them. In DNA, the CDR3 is TGTGCCAGCAGGCTAAACACTGAAGCTTTCTTT. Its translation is CASRLNTEAFF.

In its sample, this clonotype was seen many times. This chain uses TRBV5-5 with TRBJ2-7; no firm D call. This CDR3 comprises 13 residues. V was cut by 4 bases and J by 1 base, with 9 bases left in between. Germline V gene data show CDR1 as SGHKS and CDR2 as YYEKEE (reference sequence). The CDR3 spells CASSVTVSYEQYF. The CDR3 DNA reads TGTGCCAGCAGCGTCACGGTGTCCTACGAGCAGTACTTC.

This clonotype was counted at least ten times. Here the CDR3 reads CSARTGGTEAFF. Written as DNA, the CDR3 is TGCAGCGCTCGGACAGGGGGCACTGAAGCTTTCTTT. The chain recombines TRBV29-1 with TRBJ1-1; 10 bases fit TRBD1. Trimming at V came to 7 bases and at J to 4 bases, leaving 3 bases not matched to a gene. Germline lookup yields CDR1 SQVTM and CDR2 ANQGSEA. The CDR3 is made up of 12 amino acids. Full variable domain (remainder filled in from reference TRBV29-1 and TRBJ1-1): SAVISQKPSRDICQRGTSLTIQCQVDSQVTMMFWYRQQPGQSLTLIATANQGSEATYESGFVIDKFPISRPNLTFSTLTVSNMSPEDSSIYLCSARTGGTEAFFGQGTRLTVV.

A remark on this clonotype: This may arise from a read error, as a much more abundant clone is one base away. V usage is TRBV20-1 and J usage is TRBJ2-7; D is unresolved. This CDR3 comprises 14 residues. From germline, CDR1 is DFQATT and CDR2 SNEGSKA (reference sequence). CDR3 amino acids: CSARRSGTSYVQYF. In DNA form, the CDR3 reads TGCAGTGCTAGACGGAGTGGCACCTCCTACGTGCAGTACTTC.

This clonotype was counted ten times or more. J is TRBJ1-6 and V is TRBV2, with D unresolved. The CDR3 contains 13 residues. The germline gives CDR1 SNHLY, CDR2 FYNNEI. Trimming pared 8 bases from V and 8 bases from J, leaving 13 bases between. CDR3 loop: CASAGGLDSPLHF. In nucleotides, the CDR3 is TGTGCCAGCGCAGGAGGGTTAGATTCACCCCTCCACTTT. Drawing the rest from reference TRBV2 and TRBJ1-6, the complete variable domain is EPEVTQTPSHQVTQMGQEVILRCVPISNHLYFYWYRQILGQKVEFLVSFYNNEISEKSEIFDDQFSVERPDGSNFTLKIRSTKLEDSAMYFCASAGGLDSPLHFGNGTRLTVT.

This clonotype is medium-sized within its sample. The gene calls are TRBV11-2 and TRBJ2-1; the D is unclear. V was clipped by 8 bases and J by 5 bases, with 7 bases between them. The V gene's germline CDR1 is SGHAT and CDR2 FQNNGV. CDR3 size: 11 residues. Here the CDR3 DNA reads TGTGCCAGCGAAGGGAACAATGAGCAGTTCTTC. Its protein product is CASEGNNEQFF.

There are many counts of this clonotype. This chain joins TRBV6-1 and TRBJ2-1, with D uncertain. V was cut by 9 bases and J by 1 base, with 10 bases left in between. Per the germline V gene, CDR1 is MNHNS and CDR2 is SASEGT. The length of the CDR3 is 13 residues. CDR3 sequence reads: CASFLFSYNEQFF. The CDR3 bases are TGTGCCAGTTTCTTATTTTCCTACAATGAGCAGTTCTTC.

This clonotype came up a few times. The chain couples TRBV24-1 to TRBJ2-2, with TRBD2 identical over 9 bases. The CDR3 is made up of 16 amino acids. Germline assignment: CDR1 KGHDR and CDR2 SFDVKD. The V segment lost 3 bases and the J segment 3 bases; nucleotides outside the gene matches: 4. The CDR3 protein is CATSDESGGHTGELFF. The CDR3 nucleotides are TGTGCCACCAGTGATGAGAGCGGGGGGCACACCGGGGAGCTGTTTTTT.

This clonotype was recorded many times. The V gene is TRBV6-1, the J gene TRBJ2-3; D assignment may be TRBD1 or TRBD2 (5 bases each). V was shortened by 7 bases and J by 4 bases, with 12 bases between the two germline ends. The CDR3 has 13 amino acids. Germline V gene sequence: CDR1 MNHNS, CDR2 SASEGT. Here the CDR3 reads CASNREGPDTQYF. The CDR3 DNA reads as TGTGCCAGCAACCGAGAGGGGCCAGATACGCAGTATTTT.

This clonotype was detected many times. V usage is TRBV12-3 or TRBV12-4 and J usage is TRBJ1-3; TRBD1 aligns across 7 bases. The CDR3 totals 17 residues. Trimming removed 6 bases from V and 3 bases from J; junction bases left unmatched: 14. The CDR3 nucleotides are TGTGCCAGCAGCCTCTACCAGGGGGACTCCAGTGGAAACACCATATATTTT. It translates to CASSLYQGDSSGNTIYF.

CDR3 DNA sequence: TGTGCCAGCAGTTACGGCAGTGGTAGACTAGCGTCCCAGTACTTC. The encoded protein is CASSYGSGRLASQYF. This chain joins TRBV6-2 or TRBV6-3 and TRBJ2-5; TRBD2 matches at 8 bases. The CDR3 totals 15 residues. Losses at the gene ends were 2 bases for V and 9 bases for J; bases not matched to a gene: 11. Germline CDR1 and CDR2: MNHEY and SVGEGT.

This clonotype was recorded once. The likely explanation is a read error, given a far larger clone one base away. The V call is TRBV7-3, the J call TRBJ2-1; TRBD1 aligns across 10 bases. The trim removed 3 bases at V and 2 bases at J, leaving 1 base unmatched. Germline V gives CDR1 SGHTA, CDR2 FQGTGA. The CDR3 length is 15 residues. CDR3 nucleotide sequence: TGTGCCAGCAGCTTGGACAGGGGGGCCTACAATGAGCAGTTCTTC. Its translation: CASSLDRGAYNEQFF.

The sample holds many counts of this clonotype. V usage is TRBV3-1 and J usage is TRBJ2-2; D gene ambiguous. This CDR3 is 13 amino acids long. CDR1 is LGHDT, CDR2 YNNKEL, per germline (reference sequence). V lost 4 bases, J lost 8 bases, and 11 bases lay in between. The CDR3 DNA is TGTGCCAGCAGCCTAGACGGGCGAGGGGAGCTGTTTTTT. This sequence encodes CASSLDGRGELFF.

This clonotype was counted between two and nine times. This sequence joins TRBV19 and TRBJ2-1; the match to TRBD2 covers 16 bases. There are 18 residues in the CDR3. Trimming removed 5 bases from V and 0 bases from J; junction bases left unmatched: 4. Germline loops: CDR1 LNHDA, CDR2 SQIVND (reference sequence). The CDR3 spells CASSLGLAGGHSYNEQFF. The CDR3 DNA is TGTGCCAGTAGTTTGGGACTAGCGGGAGGGCACTCCTACAATGAGCAGTTCTTC. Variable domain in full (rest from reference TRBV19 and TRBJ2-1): DGGITQSPKYLFRKEGQNVTLSCEQNLNHDAMYWYRQDPGQGLRLIYYSQIVNDFQKGDIAEGYSVSREKKESFPLTVTSAQKNPTAFYLCASSLGLAGGHSYNEQFFGPGTRLTVL.

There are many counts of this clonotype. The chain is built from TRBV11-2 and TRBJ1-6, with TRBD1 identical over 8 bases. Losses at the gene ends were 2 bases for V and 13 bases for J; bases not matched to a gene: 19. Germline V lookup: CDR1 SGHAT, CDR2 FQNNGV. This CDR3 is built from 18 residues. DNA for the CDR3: TGTGCCAGCAGCTTAATCCGACAGGGGAGGGAGGCTTTCGACCCCCTCCACTTT. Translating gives CASSLIRQGREAFDPLHF.

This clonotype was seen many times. For the CDR3, the DNA is TGCAGTGCTAGAGATAACCTCCGTCAGGCTACGCAGTATTTT. Encoded protein: CSARDNLRQATQYF. The chain is built from TRBV20-1 and TRBJ2-3; D is unresolved. Germline CDR1 reads DFQATT; CDR2 reads SNEGSKA (reference sequence). The germline V and J ends were trimmed by 0 bases and 8 bases, with 15 bases remaining between them. The length of the CDR3 is 14 residues.

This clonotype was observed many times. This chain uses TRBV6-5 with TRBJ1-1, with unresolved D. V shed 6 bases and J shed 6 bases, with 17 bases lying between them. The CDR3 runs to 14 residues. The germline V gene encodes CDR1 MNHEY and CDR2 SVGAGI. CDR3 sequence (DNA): TGTGCCAGCAGCCCCCGCTCAAAAAGCGCTGAAGCTTTCTTT. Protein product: CASSPRSKSAEAFF.

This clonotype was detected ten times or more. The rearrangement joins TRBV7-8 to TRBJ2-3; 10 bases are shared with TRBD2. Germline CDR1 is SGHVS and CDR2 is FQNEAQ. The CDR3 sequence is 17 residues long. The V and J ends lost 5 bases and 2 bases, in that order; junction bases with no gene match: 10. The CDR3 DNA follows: TGTGCCAGCAGCCCCTTGATAGCGGGGGGCCCCACAGATACGCAGTATTTT. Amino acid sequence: CASSPLIAGGPTDTQYF.

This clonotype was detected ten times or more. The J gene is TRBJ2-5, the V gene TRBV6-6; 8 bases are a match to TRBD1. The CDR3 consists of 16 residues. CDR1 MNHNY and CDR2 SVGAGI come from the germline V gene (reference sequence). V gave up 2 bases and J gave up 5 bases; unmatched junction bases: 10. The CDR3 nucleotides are TGTGCCAGCAGTTACCCGACAGGGGCAACGCAGGAGACCCAGTACTTC. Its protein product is CASSYPTGATQETQYF.

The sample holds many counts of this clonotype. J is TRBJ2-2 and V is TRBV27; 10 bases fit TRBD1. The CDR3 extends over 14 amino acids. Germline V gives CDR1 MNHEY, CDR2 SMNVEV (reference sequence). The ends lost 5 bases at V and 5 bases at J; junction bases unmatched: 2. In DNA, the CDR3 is TGTGCCAGCAGTCGGGACAGGGGTACCGGGGAGCTGTTTTTT. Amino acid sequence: CASSRDRGTGELFF.